This TCR beta chain derives from a study of monozygotic twins with inflammatory bowel disease. TCRdb reprocessed the 5' RACE reads and keeps a single row for each CDR3 protein, giving no DNA. This sample contains about 160,000 distinct CDR3 sequences. The CDR3 sequence is 14 residues long. Germline V gives CDR1 MDHEN, CDR2 SYDVKM. This chain joins TRBV28 and TRBJ1-4; TCRdb picks TRBD1, but there is no DNA to check that call. Sequenced: blood. The TCR originated in a human donor with ulcerative colitis or Crohn's disease, or a healthy co-twin of an affected twin (not recorded which). The CDR3 here is CASSQTGTNEKLFF. Variable domain in full (rest from reference TRBV28 and TRBJ1-4): DVKVTQSSRYLVKRTGEKVFLECVQDMDHENMFWYRQDPGLGLRLIYFSYDVKMKEKGDIPEGYSVSREKKERFSLILESASTNQTSMYLCASSQTGTNEKLFFGSGTQLSVL.